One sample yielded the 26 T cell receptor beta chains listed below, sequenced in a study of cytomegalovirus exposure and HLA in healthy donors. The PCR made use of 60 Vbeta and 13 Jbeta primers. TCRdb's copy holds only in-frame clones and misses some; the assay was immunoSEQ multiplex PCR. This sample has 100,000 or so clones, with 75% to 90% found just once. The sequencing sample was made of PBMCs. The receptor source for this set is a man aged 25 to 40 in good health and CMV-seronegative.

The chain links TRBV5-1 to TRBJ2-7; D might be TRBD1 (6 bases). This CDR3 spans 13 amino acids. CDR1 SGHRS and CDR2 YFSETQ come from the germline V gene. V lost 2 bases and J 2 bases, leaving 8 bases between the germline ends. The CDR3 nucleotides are TGCGCCAGCAGCTTTGGGGGCCCCTACGAGCAGTACTTC. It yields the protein CASSFGGPYEQYF.

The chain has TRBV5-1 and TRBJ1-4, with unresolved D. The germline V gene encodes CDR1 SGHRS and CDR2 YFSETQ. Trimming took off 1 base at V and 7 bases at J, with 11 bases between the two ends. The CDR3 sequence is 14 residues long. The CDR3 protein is CASSLWSTAEKLFF. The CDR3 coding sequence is TGCGCCAGCAGCTTGTGGAGCACCGCTGAAAAACTGTTTTTT.

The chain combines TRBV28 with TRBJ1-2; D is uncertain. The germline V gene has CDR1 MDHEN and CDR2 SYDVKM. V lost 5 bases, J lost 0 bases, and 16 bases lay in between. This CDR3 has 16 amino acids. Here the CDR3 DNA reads TGTGCCAGCAGTACGGAGACGGCTACGCCTAACTATGGCTACACCTTC. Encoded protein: CASSTETATPNYGYTF.

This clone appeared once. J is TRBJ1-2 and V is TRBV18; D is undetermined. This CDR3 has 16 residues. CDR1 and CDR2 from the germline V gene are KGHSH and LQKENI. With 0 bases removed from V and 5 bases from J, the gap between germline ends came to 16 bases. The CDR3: CASSPPSKPVRYGYTF. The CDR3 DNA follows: TGTGCCAGCTCACCACCTTCTAAACCGGTGAGGTATGGCTACACCTTC.

CDR3 region: CAWTPGGSYEQYF. The CDR3 region has the DNA TGTGCCTGGACCCCGGGGGGCTCCTACGAGCAGTACTTC. The V gene is TRBV30, the J gene TRBJ2-7; 7 nucleotides match TRBD2. V shed 4 bases and J 0 bases; nucleotides not matched to a gene: 3. In germline, CDR1 is GTSNPN, CDR2 SVGIG (reference sequence). This CDR3 region has 13 residues.

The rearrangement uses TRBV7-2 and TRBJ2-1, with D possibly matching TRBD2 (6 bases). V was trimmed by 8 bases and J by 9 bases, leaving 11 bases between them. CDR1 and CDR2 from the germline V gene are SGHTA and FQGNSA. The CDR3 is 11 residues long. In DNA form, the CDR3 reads TGTGCCAGCTCGAGGGGAGGTGAGCAGTTCTTC. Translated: CASSRGGEQFF.

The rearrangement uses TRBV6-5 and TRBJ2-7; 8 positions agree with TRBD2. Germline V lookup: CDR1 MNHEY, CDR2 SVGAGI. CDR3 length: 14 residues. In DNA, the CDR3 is TGTGTTTCCCAACCCCTACTAGCGGACCACGAGCAGTACTTC. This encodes CVSQPLLADHEQYF.

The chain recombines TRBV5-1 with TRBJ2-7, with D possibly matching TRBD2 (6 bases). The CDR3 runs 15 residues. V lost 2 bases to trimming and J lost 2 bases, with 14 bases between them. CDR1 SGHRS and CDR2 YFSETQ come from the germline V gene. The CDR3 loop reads CASSLRDLITYEQYF. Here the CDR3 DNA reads TGCGCCAGCAGCTTAAGGGACTTAATAACCTACGAGCAGTACTTC.

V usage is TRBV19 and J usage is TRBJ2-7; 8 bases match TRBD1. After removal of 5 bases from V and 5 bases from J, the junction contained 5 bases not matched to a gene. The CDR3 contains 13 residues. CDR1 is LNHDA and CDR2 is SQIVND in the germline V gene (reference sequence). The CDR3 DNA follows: TGTGCCAGTAGTCTAACAGGGGGGAACGAGCAGTACTTC. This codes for CASSLTGGNEQYF.

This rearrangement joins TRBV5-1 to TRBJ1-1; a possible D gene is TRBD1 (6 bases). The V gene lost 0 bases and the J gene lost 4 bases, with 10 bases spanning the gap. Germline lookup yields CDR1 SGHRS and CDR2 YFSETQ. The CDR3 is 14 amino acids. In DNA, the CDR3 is TGCGCCAGCAGCTTGGGACAGGAGAGCACTGAAGCTTTCTTT. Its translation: CASSLGQESTEAFF.

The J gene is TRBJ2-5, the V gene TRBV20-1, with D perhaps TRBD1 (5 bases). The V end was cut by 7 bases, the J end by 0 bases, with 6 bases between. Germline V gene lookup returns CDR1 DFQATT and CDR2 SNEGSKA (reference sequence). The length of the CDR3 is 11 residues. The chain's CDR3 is CSGQHQETQYF. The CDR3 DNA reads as TGCAGTGGACAGCACCAAGAGACCCAGTACTTC.

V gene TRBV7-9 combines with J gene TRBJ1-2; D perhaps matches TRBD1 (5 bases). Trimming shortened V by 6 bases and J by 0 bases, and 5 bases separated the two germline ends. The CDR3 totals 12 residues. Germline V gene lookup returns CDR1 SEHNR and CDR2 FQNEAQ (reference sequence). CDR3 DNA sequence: TGTGCCAGCAGAGGGGCTAACTATGGCTACACCTTC. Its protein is CASRGANYGYTF.

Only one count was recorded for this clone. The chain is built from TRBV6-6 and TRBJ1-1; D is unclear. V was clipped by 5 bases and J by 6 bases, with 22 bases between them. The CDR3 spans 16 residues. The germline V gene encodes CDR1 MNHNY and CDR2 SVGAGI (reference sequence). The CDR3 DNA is TGTGCCAGCAGTCCTCGGGAAAGGCTCGGAATTCCTGAAGCTTTCTTT. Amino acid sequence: CASSPRERLGIPEAFF.

DNA of the CDR3: TGTGCCACCAGCAACGACAGGAATTATGGCTACACCTTC. Translating it yields CATSNDRNYGYTF. The gene calls are TRBV15 and TRBJ1-2; D may be TRBD1 (6 bases). Trimming removed 4 bases from V and 5 bases from J, with 11 bases in between. The CDR3 spans 13 residues. Germline loops: CDR1 LNHNV, CDR2 YYDKDF (reference sequence).

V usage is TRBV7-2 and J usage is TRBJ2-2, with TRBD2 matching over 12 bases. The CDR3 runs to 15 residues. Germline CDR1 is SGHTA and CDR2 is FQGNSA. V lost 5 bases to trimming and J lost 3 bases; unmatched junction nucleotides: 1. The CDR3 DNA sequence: TGTGCCAGCAGCAGACTAGCGGGAGACACCGGGGAGCTGTTTTTT. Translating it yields CASSRLAGDTGELFF. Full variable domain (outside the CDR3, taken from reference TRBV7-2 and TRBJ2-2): GAGVSQSPSNKVTEKGKDVELRCDPISGHTALYWYRQSLGQGLEFLIYFQGNSAPDKSGLPSDRFSAERTGGSVSTLTIQRTQQEDSAVYLCASSRLAGDTGELFFGEGSRLTVL.

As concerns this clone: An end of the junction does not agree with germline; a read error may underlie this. The CDR3 bases are TGTGCCAGCAGCACGGGACTAGCGGATGCGTCCTTC. Protein sequence: CASSTGLADASF. The J gene is TRBJ2-7, the V gene TRBV5-6; TRBD2 matches at 11 bases. From germline, CDR1 is SGHDT and CDR2 YYEEEE. The CDR3 is made up of 12 amino acids.

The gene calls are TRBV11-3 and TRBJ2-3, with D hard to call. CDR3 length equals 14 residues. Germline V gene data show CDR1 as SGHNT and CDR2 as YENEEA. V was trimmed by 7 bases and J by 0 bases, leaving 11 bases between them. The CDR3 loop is CASTTDSSTDTQYF. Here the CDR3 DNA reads TGTGCCAGCACAACAGATTCTAGCACAGATACGCAGTATTTT.

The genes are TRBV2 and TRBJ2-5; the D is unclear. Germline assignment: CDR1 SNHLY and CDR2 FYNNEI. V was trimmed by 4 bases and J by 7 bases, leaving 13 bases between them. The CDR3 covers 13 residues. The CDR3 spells CASSAGGKATQYF. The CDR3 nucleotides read TGTGCCAGCAGTGCCGGCGGCAAGGCGACCCAGTACTTC. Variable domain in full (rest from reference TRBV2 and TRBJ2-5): EPEVTQTPSHQVTQMGQEVILRCVPISNHLYFYWYRQILGQKVEFLVSFYNNEISEKSEIFDDQFSVERPDGSNFTLKIRSTKLEDSAMYFCASSAGGKATQYFGPGTRLLVL.

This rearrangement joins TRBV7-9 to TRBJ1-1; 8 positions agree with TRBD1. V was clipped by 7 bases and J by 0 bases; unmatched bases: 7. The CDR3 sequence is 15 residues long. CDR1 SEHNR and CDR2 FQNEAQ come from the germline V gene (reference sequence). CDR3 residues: CASTSLTGVNTEAFF. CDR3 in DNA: TGTGCCAGCACCTCCCTGACAGGGGTGAACACTGAAGCTTTCTTT.

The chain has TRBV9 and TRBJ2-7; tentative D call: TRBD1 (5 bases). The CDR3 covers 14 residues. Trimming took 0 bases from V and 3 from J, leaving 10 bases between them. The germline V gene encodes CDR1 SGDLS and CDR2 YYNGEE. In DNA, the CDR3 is TGTGCCAGCAGCGTAGTACCTCAGGGCTACGAGCAGTACTTC. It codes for CASSVVPQGYEQYF.

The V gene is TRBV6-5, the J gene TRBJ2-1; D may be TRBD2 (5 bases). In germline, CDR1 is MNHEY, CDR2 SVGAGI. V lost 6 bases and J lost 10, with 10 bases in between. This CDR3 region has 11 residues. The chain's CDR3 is CASSRSGEQFF. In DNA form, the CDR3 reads TGTGCCAGCAGCCGGTCGGGAGAGCAGTTCTTC.

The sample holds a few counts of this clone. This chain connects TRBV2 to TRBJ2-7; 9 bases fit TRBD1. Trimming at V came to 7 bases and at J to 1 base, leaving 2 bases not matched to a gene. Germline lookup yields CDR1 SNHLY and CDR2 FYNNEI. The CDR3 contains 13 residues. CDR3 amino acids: CASTGQGSYEQYF. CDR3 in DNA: TGTGCCAGCACTGGACAGGGGTCCTACGAGCAGTACTTC.

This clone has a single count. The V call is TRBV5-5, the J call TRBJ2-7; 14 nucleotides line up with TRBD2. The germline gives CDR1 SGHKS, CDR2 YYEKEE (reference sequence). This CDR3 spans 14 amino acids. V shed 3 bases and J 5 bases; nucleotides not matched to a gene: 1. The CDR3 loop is CASSWGLAGDEQYF. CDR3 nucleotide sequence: TGTGCCAGCAGCTGGGGACTAGCGGGAGACGAGCAGTACTTC.

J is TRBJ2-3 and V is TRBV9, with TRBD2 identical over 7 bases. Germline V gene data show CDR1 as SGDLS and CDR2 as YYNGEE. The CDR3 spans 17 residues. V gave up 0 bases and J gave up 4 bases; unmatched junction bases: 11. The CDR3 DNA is TGTGCCAGCAGCGTAGACTGGACTAGGGGTTTTGCAGATACGCAGTATTTT. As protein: CASSVDWTRGFADTQYF.

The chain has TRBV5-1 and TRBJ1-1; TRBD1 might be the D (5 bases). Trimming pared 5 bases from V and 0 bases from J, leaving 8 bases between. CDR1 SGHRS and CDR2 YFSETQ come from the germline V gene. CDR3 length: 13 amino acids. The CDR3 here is CASRVDMNTEAFF. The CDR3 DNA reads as TGCGCCAGCAGAGTGGACATGAACACTGAAGCTTTCTTT.

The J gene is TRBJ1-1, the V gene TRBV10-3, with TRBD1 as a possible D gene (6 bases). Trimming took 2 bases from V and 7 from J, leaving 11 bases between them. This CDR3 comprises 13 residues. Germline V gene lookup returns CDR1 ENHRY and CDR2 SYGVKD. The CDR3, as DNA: TGTGCCATCAGTGAGCACAGGGTGATTGAAGCTTTCTTT. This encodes CAISEHRVIEAFF.